What follows are 18 T cell receptor beta chains derived from one specimen sequenced in a study of blood T cells in healthy people across ages (dated by TCRdb to 2015 to 2017). Library method: 5' RACE. The run used an Illumina HiSeq 2500. A second PCR of roughly 7 to 12 cycles was performed with a sample-barcoded 5' primer and a J-beta primer mix. Starting from the raw public reads, TCRdb applied fastp trimming at Q25, assembled clones with MiXCR and retained in-frame beta chains. Records with the same CDR3 protein are collapsed into one entry carrying the most frequent genes and DNA. The sample contains under 1,000,000 distinct CDR3 sequences, under 40% of them found a single time. Under 15% of the sample is in the top ten clones. The sequenced sample was blood. Every receptor here comes from a man between 18 and 29 years old in good health.

For this clonotype: Relative to the germline gene, one junction end is altered; a read error may explain this. The genes are TRBV20-1 and TRBJ1-1; D gene unclear. CDR1 and CDR2 (germline): DFQATT, SNEGSKA (reference sequence). The CDR3 sequence is 13 residues long. In DNA form, the CDR3 reads TGCAGGGCTACCCCGGCGGGTTGGACTGAAGCTTTCTTT. Amino acid sequence: CRATPAGWTEAFF.

The V call is TRBV7-9, the J call TRBJ2-7; a possible D gene is TRBD1 (6 bases). Germline V CDR1 and CDR2: SEHNR, FQNEAQ (reference sequence). The germline V and J ends were trimmed by 2 bases and 4 bases, with 18 bases remaining between them. The CDR3 is made up of 16 amino acids. The CDR3 nucleotides read TGTGCCAGCAGCTTACCAACGCGGGCAGGGGAATACGAGCAGTACTTC. It specifies CASSLPTRAGEYEQYF.

The table lists this clonotype with a count of one. One base away lies a much larger clone, so this may be a sequencing read error. This chain uses TRBV6-5 with TRBJ2-3, with a tentative D call TRBD2 (6 bases). V gave up 8 bases and J gave up 1 base, with 10 bases separating them. CDR1 MNHEY and CDR2 SVGAGI come from the germline V gene. The CDR3 sequence is 13 residues long. CDR3 loop: CASGGTGTDTQYF. As DNA, the CDR3 is TGTGCCAGCGGAGGGACCGGCACAGATACGCAGTATTTT.

This clonotype was observed a few times. The J gene is TRBJ1-2, the V gene TRBV3-1, with D maybe TRBD1 (5 bases). The CDR3 has 16 residues. CDR1 and CDR2 from the germline V gene are LGHDT and YNNKEL (reference sequence). V was clipped by 4 bases and J by 4 bases, with 19 bases between them. The CDR3 nucleotides read TGTGCCAGCAGCCCCCTCATCGGGGGACCTGTCTATGGCTACACCTTC. It codes for CASSPLIGGPVYGYTF.

This chain's CDR3 is CASSFGSGNEQYF. The CDR3, as DNA: TGCGCCAGCAGCTTCGGGTCAGGCAATGAGCAGTACTTC. V gene TRBV5-1 combines with J gene TRBJ2-7; D gene ambiguous. CDR3 length: 13 residues. Trimming shortened V by 2 bases and J by 7 bases, and 13 bases separated the two germline ends. The germline gives CDR1 SGHRS, CDR2 YFSETQ.

With regard to this clonotype: One end of the junction varies from germline; a read error may be responsible. This chain uses TRBV6-2 or TRBV6-3 with TRBJ2-7; D uncertain. Germline V gene sequence: CDR1 MNHEY, CDR2 SVGEGT. This CDR3 has 16 residues. The DNA of the CDR3 is TGTGCCAGCAGTTACGGTCAAGCAATCAGCTCCTATGAGCAGTACTTC. Protein: CASSYGQAISSYEQYF.

This clonotype was seen only a few times. V and J are TRBV6-5 and TRBJ1-6; no firm D call. Trimming took off 2 bases at V and 4 bases at J, with 9 bases between the two ends. Germline V gene sequence: CDR1 MNHEY, CDR2 SVGAGI. This CDR3 has 15 amino acids. The CDR3 nucleotides are TGTGCCAGCAGTTACAGAGGAGGGTATAATTCACCCCTCCACTTT. Protein product: CASSYRGGYNSPLHF.

The chain has TRBV29-1 and TRBJ1-1; D might be TRBD1 (6 bases). CDR1 and CDR2 (germline): SQVTM, ANQGSEA. V was shortened by 7 bases and J by 0 bases, with 12 bases between the two germline ends. This CDR3 is built from 13 residues. CDR3 nucleotide sequence: TGCAGCGCCCAGACAGGAATGAACACTGAAGCTTTCTTT. It yields the protein CSAQTGMNTEAFF. Based on the CDR3 plus reference TRBV29-1 and TRBJ1-1, the full variable domain is SAVISQKPSRDICQRGTSLTIQCQVDSQVTMMFWYRQQPGQSLTLIATANQGSEATYESGFVIDKFPISRPNLTFSTLTVSNMSPEDSSIYLCSAQTGMNTEAFFGQGTRLTVV.

Only one count was recorded for this clonotype. A much larger clone lies one base from this, so it may be a read error. This chain connects TRBV12-3 or TRBV12-4 to TRBJ1-2, with 7 positions matching TRBD1. The V gene end was trimmed by 1 base and the J gene end by 1 base; junction bases not matched to a gene: 12. The CDR3 covers 18 residues. This chain's CDR3 is CASSLGTGVHALNYGYTF. CDR3 sequence (DNA): TGTGCCAGCAGTTTAGGAACAGGGGTGCATGCTCTTAACTATGGCTACACCTTC.

This chain uses TRBV7-6 with TRBJ1-1; tentatively, D is TRBD1 (6 bases). The ends were cut back, 1 base at V and 11 bases at J, with 17 bases in the middle. This CDR3 region has 14 residues. Germline V lookup: CDR1 SGHVS, CDR2 FNYEAQ. For the CDR3, the DNA is TGTGCCAGCAGCTTAGGTGGGGGGCGGGGGGCTGCTTTCTTT. Translation gives CASSLGGGRGAAFF.

CDR3 loop: CSASRQGTYNEQFF. CDR3 bases: TGCAGTGCTAGTAGGCAGGGGACCTACAATGAGCAGTTCTTC. The chain joins TRBV20-1 to TRBJ2-1; weak D call: TRBD1 (6 bases). V lost 3 bases, J lost 2 bases, and 11 bases lay in between. The CDR3 has 14 residues. Germline V lookup: CDR1 DFQATT, CDR2 SNEGSKA (reference sequence).

The rearrangement joins TRBV25-1 to TRBJ1-2, with D unclear. CDR1 and CDR2 from the germline V gene are MGHDK and SYGVNS. The V end lost 1 base, the J end lost 1 base, and 13 bases lay between the germline ends. The CDR3 sequence is 16 residues long. The CDR3 loop reads CASSELDSLNNYGYTF. The CDR3 coding sequence is TGTGCCAGCAGTGAATTAGATTCTTTGAATAACTATGGCTACACCTTC.

The J gene is TRBJ1-5, the V gene TRBV7-2; D is perhaps TRBD1 (5 bases). The J call may be faulty, since TRBJ2-3 better matches the DNA end. The CDR3 spans 14 residues. Per the germline V gene, CDR1 is SGHTA and CDR2 is FQGNSA. The CDR3 coding sequence is TGTGCCAGCAGCTTAGGACAGAGCAATCAGCCCCAGTATTTT. Protein: CASSLGQSNQPQYF.

This sequence joins TRBV13 and TRBJ2-3, with D hard to call. Trimming took 1 base from V and 3 from J, leaving 5 bases between them. Germline V gene sequence: CDR1 PRHDT, CDR2 FYEKMQ (reference sequence). The CDR3 contains 13 residues. The CDR3, as DNA: TGTGCCAGCAGCTTAGACGTGACAGATACGCAGTATTTT. Translation gives CASSLDVTDTQYF.

A single count supports this clonotype. The junction and the germline gene differ at one end; a read error may be behind it. The chain is built from TRBV7-8 and TRBJ2-3; possibly TRBD1 for D (5 bases). The CDR3 is 18 residues long. The germline V gene has CDR1 SGHVS and CDR2 FQNEAQ. The CDR3 nucleotides are TGTGTCAGCAGCTTAGCCCCCCAGGGCCTTACTAGCACAGATACGCAGTATTTT. It specifies CVSSLAPQGLTSTDTQYF.

At least ten counts were recorded for this clonotype. This chain links TRBV10-3 with TRBJ1-4, with D possibly matching TRBD1 (6 bases). Germline-derived CDR1 and CDR2 are ENHRY and SYGVKD. V lost 3 bases and J lost 8, with 13 bases in between. The CDR3 length is 14 residues. CDR3 region: CAISDAQGGEKLFF. CDR3 in DNA: TGTGCCATCAGTGACGCACAGGGAGGGGAAAAACTGTTTTTT.

This clonotype was observed a handful of times. The CDR3 loop reads CSVNRGDYGYTF. CDR3 DNA: TGCAGCGTGAACAGGGGGGACTATGGCTACACCTTC. This chain connects TRBV29-1 to TRBJ1-2; 8 bases align to TRBD1. V lost 6 bases, J lost 3 bases, and 3 bases stayed unmatched. The CDR3 consists of 12 residues. CDR1 SQVTM and CDR2 ANQGSEA come from the germline V gene.

This clonotype was recorded at least ten times. The J gene is TRBJ2-5, the V gene TRBV4-3; 9 nucleotides line up with TRBD2. Germline V lookup: CDR1 LGHNA, CDR2 YSLEER. V shed 0 bases, J shed 2 bases, and the junction held 1 base outside the gene matches. The CDR3 is 15 residues long. CDR3 amino acids: CASSQELAGQETQYF. DNA for the CDR3: TGCGCCAGCAGCCAAGAGCTAGCGGGGCAAGAGACCCAGTACTTC.